One and the same sample provided the 8 T cell receptor beta chains below, sequenced in a study of cytomegalovirus exposure and HLA in healthy donors. It was with 60 Vbeta and 13 Jbeta primers that the PCR ran. Only in-frame clones appear in the TCRdb table, and some are missing; sequencing was by immunoSEQ multiplex PCR. The sample shows fewer than 130,000 clones, 60% to 70% of them seen only once. The sample taken for sequencing was PBMCs. The receptor source for this set is a man aged 30 to 39 in good health and CMV-seropositive.

The rearrangement joins TRBV7-2 to TRBJ2-2; D unresolved. Germline loops: CDR1 SGHTA, CDR2 FQGNSA. This CDR3 is 14 amino acids long. Trimming cost V 1 base and J 4 bases, with 7 bases left between them. CDR3 amino acids: CASSLGYLTGELFF. The CDR3 DNA reads as TGTGCCAGCAGCTTAGGCTACCTCACCGGGGAGCTGTTTTTT.

V and J are TRBV6-1 and TRBJ1-5; no definite D call. Germline-derived CDR1 and CDR2 are MNHNS and SASEGT. The CDR3 is 15 residues long. Between the trimmed V and J ends, which lost 4 bases and 2 bases, there was a span of 12 bases. The CDR3 loop is CASSGLVFGNQPQHF. The CDR3 DNA reads TGTGCCAGCAGTGGGTTAGTATTCGGCAATCAGCCCCAGCATTTT.

With regard to this clone: This CDR3 is also generated by other DNA sequences in the sample. The chain is built from TRBV5-1 and TRBJ2-1, with TRBD1 identical over 7 bases. Germline V gene data show CDR1 as SGHRS and CDR2 as YFSETQ. The CDR3 contains 15 residues. The junction had 4 bases not matched to a gene; V was cut back by 3 bases and J by 1 base. The CDR3 here is CASSSTGPSYNEQFF. For the CDR3, the DNA is TGCGCCAGCAGCTCGACAGGGCCTTCCTACAATGAGCAGTTCTTC.

This chain connects TRBV19 to TRBJ1-2; D may be TRBD1 (6 bases). The CDR3 sequence is 13 residues long. The V gene's germline CDR1 is LNHDA and CDR2 SQIVND (reference sequence). V was cut by 1 base and J by 7 bases, with 10 bases left in between. The CDR3 here is CASSIGTGFGYTF. For the CDR3, the DNA is TGTGCCAGTAGTATAGGAACAGGGTTTGGCTACACCTTC.

The rearrangement joins TRBV11-3 to TRBJ1-2; 8 bases align to TRBD1. V lost 5 bases to trimming and J lost 12 bases; unmatched junction nucleotides: 11. This CDR3 comprises 13 residues. CDR1 SGHNT and CDR2 YENEEA come from the germline V gene. CDR3 sequence: CASSPGQGYVDTF. CDR3 in DNA: TGTGCCAGCAGCCCCGGACAGGGTTATGTCGACACCTTC.

The chain recombines TRBV6-6 with TRBJ2-1; 12 nucleotides match TRBD2. CDR3 length: 15 residues. Germline lookup yields CDR1 MNHNY and CDR2 SVGAGI (reference sequence). V lost 6 bases to trimming and J lost 10 bases; unmatched junction nucleotides: 10. DNA of the CDR3: TGTGCCAGCAGGCGGACTAGCGGGGCCGATCGGGAGCAGTTCTTC. It yields the protein CASRRTSGADREQFF.

This rearrangement joins TRBV5-1 to TRBJ2-7; D unresolved. CDR3 length: 14 residues. The germline CDR1 and CDR2 sequences are SGHRS and YFSETQ. With 2 bases removed from V and 2 bases from J, the gap between germline ends came to 11 bases. CDR3 residues: CASSFGFGPYEQYF. CDR3 sequence (DNA): TGCGCCAGCAGCTTCGGGTTCGGCCCCTACGAGCAGTACTTC. The full variable domain, with the rest looked up from reference TRBV5-1 and TRBJ2-7, is KAGVTQTPRYLIKTRGQQVTLSCSPISGHRSVSWYQQTPGQGLQFLFEYFSETQRNKGNFPGRFSGRQFSNSRSEMNVSTLELGDSALYLCASSFGFGPYEQYFGPGTRLTVT.

The chain couples TRBV29-1 to TRBJ1-2, with 9 nucleotides matching TRBD1. This CDR3 is built from 12 residues. The junction had 4 bases not matched to a gene; V was cut back by 6 bases and J by 5 bases. Germline CDR1 reads SQVTM; CDR2 reads ANQGSEA. The CDR3: CSVGTGKYGYTF. The CDR3 DNA sequence: TGCAGCGTCGGGACAGGGAAGTATGGCTACACCTTC. Combining the CDR3 with reference TRBV29-1 and TRBJ1-2 gives the whole variable domain SAVISQKPSRDICQRGTSLTIQCQVDSQVTMMFWYRQQPGQSLTLIATANQGSEATYESGFVIDKFPISRPNLTFSTLTVSNMSPEDSSIYLCSVGTGKYGYTFGSGTRLTVV.